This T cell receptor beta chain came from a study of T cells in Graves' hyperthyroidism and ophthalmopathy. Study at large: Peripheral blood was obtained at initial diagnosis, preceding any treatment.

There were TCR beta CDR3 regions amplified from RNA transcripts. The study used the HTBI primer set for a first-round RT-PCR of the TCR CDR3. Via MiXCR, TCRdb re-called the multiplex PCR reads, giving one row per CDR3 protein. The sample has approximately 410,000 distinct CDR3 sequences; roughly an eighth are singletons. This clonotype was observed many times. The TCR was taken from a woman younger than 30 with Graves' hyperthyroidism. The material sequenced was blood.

The CDR3 reads CAITDREETYEQYF. The CDR3 nucleotides read TGTGCCATCACTGACAGGGAAGAGACCTACGAGCAGTACTTC. This rearrangement joins TRBV10-3 to TRBJ2-7, with 7 bases aligning to TRBD1. Per germline, CDR1 ENHRY and CDR2 SYGVKD. The junction had 8 bases not matched to a gene; V was cut back by 7 bases and J by 2 bases. CDR3 size: 14 residues.